This TCR beta chain was captured in a study of regulatory T cells in long-lasting Graves disease (TCRdb year 2021). In the study overall: In the newly diagnosed Graves' disease group, patients had been taking antithyroid drugs for less than 3 months. Patients with persistent Graves' disease were compared with patients with newly diagnosed Graves' disease using TCR sequencing and RNA sequencing of peripheral blood. The study was conducted in China and was registered as a clinical trial. A total of roughly 35 samples were covered by TCR sequencing, comprising approximately 13 persistent and some 20 newly diagnosed Graves' disease patients. General findings and caveats noted by the study authors: The small sample size was acknowledged by the authors as a limitation that may reduce accuracy. Persistent patients shared more public clonotypes among themselves (more than 2,500) than newly diagnosed patients did (about 900). Sequencing and analysis were limited to the TCR beta chain. Persistent Graves' disease patients showed lower TCR Shannon entropy and fewer highly expanded clones than newly diagnosed patients, suggesting clonal expansion. Only peripheral blood was studied, because thyroid tissue, the primary lesion, was inaccessible.

The time point label for this specimen denotes: newly diagnosed GD, antithyroid drugs for less than 3 months. For both TCR sequencing and RNA sequencing, RNA was extracted from PBMCs using TRIzol. The diagnosis of Graves' disease followed American Thyroid Association guidelines. Recruitment of patients was carried out at an endocrinology department in Xi'an, China. From each patient, 7.5 to 10 milliliters of peripheral blood was collected into an EDTA anticoagulant tube. PBMCs were isolated by Ficoll Paque Plus density gradient separation without further T cell sorting. An Agilent 2100 Bioanalyzer and agarose gel were used to assess RNA quality, and a NanoDrop 2000 was used to measure RNA concentration. The method was multiplex PCR. TCRdb shows the sequencer as Illumina HiSeq 4000. To build TCR beta libraries, CDR3 regions were amplified by Arm-PCR using iRepertoire HTBI primers. PCR products were gel purified before sequencing. The paper's processing steps were these. Across samples, 60 to 75 TRBV and 15 or so TRBJ segments were identified and used for gene usage analysis of CDR3 amino acid clonotypes. Filtered high-quality paired reads were merged into contigs using COPE and FqMerger. BLAST was used to align contigs to IMGT TRBV, TRBD and TRBJ reference genes, with CDR3 defined following IMGT. Any clonotype with a frequency above 0.1% was classified as a highly expanded clone. Repertoire diversity was measured by Shannon entropy, and V-J evenness by the Gini coefficient. A clonotype found in more than one individual was treated as public. Starting from the raw public reads, TCRdb applied fastp trimming at Q25, assembled clones with MiXCR and retained in-frame beta chains. Entries are consolidated by CDR3 protein sequence, retaining the most common genes and DNA. TCRdb, not the original authors, processed these V and J calls. The sample data list roughly 510,000 distinct CDR3 sequences, and roughly 16% of these were observed just once. In total, the top ten clones hold around 12% of the sample.

This clonotype was detected ten times or more. Its antigen remains unidentified. Base qualities were left out, and no much larger clone turns up one base away. The same sample was also used in a study of T cells in Graves' hyperthyroidism and ophthalmopathy. As noted in the second study: Stable Graves' hyperthyroidism was defined as no progression to ophthalmopathy during 18 months of follow-up. Hyperthyroidism patients were newly diagnosed, had a disease duration of under 2 months, and were aged 18 to 65 years. Any patient with an uncontrolled infection, another autoimmune disease, pregnancy or lactation was excluded. Diagnoses were based on clinical symptoms, serum thyroxine and TRAb, thyroid ultrasound and orbital computed tomography. The first round of RT-PCR for the TCR CDR3 was performed with the HTBI primer set and the Qiagen OneStep RT-PCR kit. Most expanded thyroid clonotypes (frequency above 0.001) were also detected in blood, a finding suggesting that blood repertoires may reflect thyroid immune responses. A model built on a 13 V-J signature distinguished ophthalmopathy from stable hyperthyroidism, reaching roughly 88% sensitivity and about 81% specificity in cross-validation and 80%/75% in testing. During validation, the model predicted progression to ophthalmopathy a median of approximately 7 months ahead of onset, with more than 60% sensitivity and 72.22% specificity. To identify TCR V-J signatures that set the groups apart, the researchers used a discovery cohort of 90 to 100 patients, made up of 43 with Graves' ophthalmopathy and 57 with stable Graves' hyperthyroidism. Prospective prediction of ophthalmopathy was tested in an independent validation cohort consisting of 18 to 20 hyperthyroidism patients and more than 15 patients who later progressed to ophthalmopathy. The 95 to 100 discovery patients were randomly divided into training and test sets at a 7:3 ratio. The study also compared thyroid tissue and blood T-cell repertoires from about six Graves' hyperthyroidism patients. After sampling, hyperthyroidism patients received methimazole starting at 30 mg daily, and ophthalmopathy patients received high-dose intravenous methylprednisolone. A second multiplex PCR round built the libraries, followed by size selection and purification. Paired-end sequencing of the libraries was performed with 100 bp reads on an Illumina HiSeq2000. Raw data were processed with SOAPnuke, discarding reads with adapters, uncalled bases, mean Phred below 15, or no exact constant-primer or identifier match. High-quality paired reads were merged using COPE v1.2.5, and each unique nucleotide sequence was defined as a clonotype. MiTCR v1.1 was used to align the clonotypes against IMGT TRBV, TRBD and TRBJ reference segments. The analysis was restricted to V-J combinations with a frequency above 0.0001, which together covered just over 99% of the repertoires. The TCS score was defined as F50 (clonal expansion) divided by E x V (chaos), with BLOSUM62-based TCRdist calculated between CDR3 peptides within each V-J. Welch's t-statistics and random forest reduced 514 V-J features to 10 to 15, which were used in a naive Bayes classifier (R e1071). Sample size was not statistically predetermined, and investigators were not blinded to group allocation. TCR Vbeta CDR3 sequencing of 130 to 150 peripheral blood samples (under 45 ophthalmopathy, 75 hyperthyroidism and roughly 17 progressor patients) is reported in the paper.

Source: peripheral blood mononuclear cells (PBMCs), taken at new diagnosis, from a patient treated with antithyroid drugs. This clonotype originated in a man between 18 and 29 years old with Graves disease. Donor details come from another sample of the same person, matched by shared clones.

The sequenced DNA: TGTGCCAGCAGTTTATTTGGGGGTATTAGATCCTACGAGCAGTACTTC. This yields the protein CASSLFGGIRSYEQYF. The receptor chain draws on TRBV27 and TRBJ2-7; the D element might be TRBD1 or TRBD2, as each aligns at 5 bases. As encoded in the germline V gene (reference sequence), CDR1 is MNHEY while CDR2 is SMNVEV. Relative to germline, V is 1 base shorter and J is 1 base shorter, with 14 bases between their ends. Spanning cysteine to phenylalanine, the CDR3 consists of 16 amino acids. CDR3 DNA only is kept here, 48 bases in frame from base 1.